This TCR beta chain was captured in a study of cytomegalovirus exposure and HLA in healthy donors. 13 Jbeta primers and 60 Vbeta primers were used for the PCR. The repertoire was sequenced with immunoSEQ multiplex PCR; TCRdb's copy has only in-frame clones and lacks some. The sample shows about 83,000 clones, about 69% of them seen only once. Germline-derived CDR1 and CDR2 are SGHDT and YYEEEE. The CDR3 is 16 amino acids. Trimming shortened V by 0 bases and J by 1 base, and 13 bases separated the two germline ends. The clonotype was recovered from a man in his fifties or sixties in good health and CMV-seronegative. The chain couples TRBV5-6 to TRBJ1-2; D perhaps matches TRBD1 (5 bases). Sequenced input: PBMCs. The CDR3 DNA reads as TGTGCCAGCAGCTTGGTCCTGCAGGGAGGTAACTATGGCTACACCTTC. Protein product: CASSLVLQGGNYGYTF.